The clone carrying this T cell receptor (beta chain) is a singleton in its sample. Per the original methods: Estimated nucleated cell counts came from reference gene primer amplification. Sequencing used immunoSEQ multiplex PCR; TCRdb keeps in-frame clones, though not all of them. V, J and clone size derive from that table, while D and trimming were established from the DNA sequence. The table lists 65,000 to 90,000 clones, 60% to 80% of them singletons, with over 2% in the top ten. The germline CDR1 and CDR2 sequences are LNHDA and SQIVND (reference sequence). V was cut by 3 bases and J by 0 bases, with 9 bases left in between. The CDR3 covers 16 residues. The data belong to a study of blood T cell repertoires in COVID-19.

Sequenced input: peripheral blood. The chain joins TRBV19 to TRBJ2-6, with a tentative D call TRBD2 (6 bases). The clonotype was recovered from a man between 65 and 80 years old with COVID-19, enrolled during active disease. The CDR3 sequence: CASSIWRGSGANVLTF. The CDR3 nucleotides are TGTGCCAGTAGTATTTGGAGGGGCTCTGGGGCCAACGTCCTGACTTTC.